Below are 18 T cell receptor beta chains sequenced from a single sample in a study of OX40 agonist ivuxolimab in advanced cancers. Sequencing was performed with immunoSEQ multiplex PCR; in TCRdb, only in-frame clones are kept and a portion is missing. The table shows approximately 26,000 clones, with about 90% occurring only once. The material sequenced was CD4+ or CD8+ T cells sorted from blood, taken in a trial of the OX40 agonist ivuxolimab. The receptors come from an adult with an advanced solid tumor such as melanoma, head and neck, liver or kidney cancer.

V usage is TRBV6-6 and J usage is TRBJ2-7; D gene ambiguous. The germline gives CDR1 MNHNY, CDR2 SVGAGI (reference sequence). This CDR3 spans 12 amino acids. With 1 base removed from V and 7 bases from J, the gap between germline ends came to 8 bases. The CDR3 nucleotides read TGTGCCAGCAGTTACTTAGGGTGGGAGCAGTACTTC. Protein product: CASSYLGWEQYF.

The chain joins TRBV7-6 to TRBJ2-7; D remains ambiguous. V was pared by 0 bases and J by 0 bases, with 12 bases between. Germline V gene data show CDR1 as SGHVS and CDR2 as FNYEAQ. This CDR3 has 16 amino acids. The CDR3 DNA sequence: TGTGCCAGCAGCTTAGCGCCCGATGCTATCTCCTACGAGCAGTACTTC. As protein: CASSLAPDAISYEQYF.

J is TRBJ2-5 and V is TRBV7-9; 9 bases map to TRBD2. CDR1 is SEHNR and CDR2 is FQNEAQ in the germline V gene (reference sequence). Trimming removed 4 bases from V and 1 base from J; junction bases left unmatched: 10. CDR3 size: 17 residues. For the CDR3, the DNA is TGTGCCAGCAGCTCGCCGACTAGCGGCCTCCCCCAAGAGACCCAGTACTTC. It codes for CASSSPTSGLPQETQYF.

Turning to this clone: Mismatch with germline at one junction end may stem from a read error. The rearrangement uses TRBV18 and TRBJ2-2, with a weak D call TRBD1 (8 bases). Germline CDR1 and CDR2: KGHSH and LQKENI. This CDR3 region has 16 residues. CDR3 sequence reads: CASSSTGGDYTWELFF. As DNA, the CDR3 is TGTGCCAGCTCATCCACAGGGGGGGACTACACCTGGGAGCTGTTTTTT. The variable domain in full, completed from reference TRBV18 and TRBJ2-2, reads NAGVMQNPRHLVRRRGQEARLRCSPMKGHSHVYWYRQLPEEGLKFMVYLQKENIIDESGMPKERFSAEFPKEGPSILRIQQVVRGDSAAYFCASSSTGGDYTWELFFGEGSRLTVL.

V is TRBV15 and J is TRBJ2-1, with D hard to call. The V and J ends lost 1 base and 6 bases respectively, with 7 bases between them. Per the germline V gene, CDR1 is LNHNV and CDR2 is YYDKDF (reference sequence). The CDR3 is made up of 13 amino acids. CDR3 loop: CATSRGSGNEQFF. CDR3 coding DNA: TGTGCCACCAGCAGAGGATCTGGCAATGAGCAGTTCTTC.

The gene calls are TRBV6-1 and TRBJ1-3, with 8 bases aligning to TRBD1. Germline lookup yields CDR1 MNHNS and CDR2 SASEGT. CDR3 length: 15 amino acids. V was clipped by 6 bases and J by 3 bases; unmatched bases: 7. CDR3 sequence: CASRFTTGDGNTIYF. The CDR3, as DNA: TGTGCCAGCAGATTTACGACAGGGGATGGAAACACCATATATTTT.

The chain has TRBV7-3 and TRBJ2-7; D ambiguous. The germline CDR1 and CDR2 sequences are SGHTA and FQGTGA. The V gene lost 1 base and the J gene lost 1 base, with 5 bases spanning the gap. This CDR3 is built from 13 residues. The CDR3 reads CASSLRGSYEQYF. The DNA for the CDR3 is TGTGCCAGCAGCTTAAGGGGATCCTACGAGCAGTACTTC.

The chain carries TRBV28 and TRBJ2-7, with TRBD1 identical over 7 bases. The CDR3 runs to 16 residues. V trimming: 6 bases; J trimming: 3 bases; junction bases outside the gene matches: 14. The V gene's germline CDR1 is MDHEN and CDR2 SYDVKM. The CDR3 reads CASSQLQGQVGYEQYF. The CDR3 bases are TGTGCCAGCAGCCAGCTTCAAGGACAGGTAGGCTACGAGCAGTACTTC.

Only one count was recorded for this clone. V is TRBV7-8 and J is TRBJ2-3, with D possibly called TRBD1 or TRBD2 (6 bases each). V was cut by 0 bases and J by 13 bases, with 11 bases left in between. CDR3 length: 12 residues. Germline lookup yields CDR1 SGHVS and CDR2 FQNEAQ. The CDR3 nucleotides are TGTGCCAGCAGCTTAGCTGAGGGGGGCAAGTATTTT. Its protein product is CASSLAEGGKYF.

This CDR3 reads CASSYSAFHGYTF. CDR3 DNA sequence: TGTGCCAGCAGTTACAGCGCATTCCATGGCTACACCTTC. The rearrangement links TRBV6-5 to TRBJ1-2; no clear D gene. V gave up 2 bases and J gave up 6 bases, with 10 bases separating them. The germline gives CDR1 MNHEY, CDR2 SVGAGI. The length of the CDR3 is 13 residues.

This clone appeared a few times. This chain uses TRBV27 with TRBJ2-7; D is ambiguous. Germline CDR1 MNHEY, CDR2 SMNVEV (reference sequence). With 3 bases removed from V and 2 bases from J, the gap between germline ends came to 8 bases. There are 13 residues in the CDR3. CDR3 loop: CASSFTPAYEQYF. The CDR3 DNA sequence: TGTGCCAGCAGTTTCACCCCAGCCTACGAGCAGTACTTC.

V is TRBV6-1 and J is TRBJ2-1; 9 bases line up with TRBD2. Germline lookup yields CDR1 MNHNS and CDR2 SASEGT. Trimming at V came to 5 bases and at J to 5 bases, leaving 7 bases not matched to a gene. This CDR3 region has 15 residues. The chain's CDR3 is CASSSLAGPHNEQFF. CDR3 coding DNA: TGTGCCAGCAGTTCCCTAGCGGGACCCCACAATGAGCAGTTCTTC.

V usage is TRBV28 and J usage is TRBJ2-7; weak D call: TRBD1 (6 bases). Germline CDR1 reads MDHEN; CDR2 reads SYDVKM. Trimming removed 5 bases at V and 3 bases at J, with 11 bases between. This CDR3 has 13 residues. The CDR3 reads CASSRAGVYEQYF. The CDR3 region has the DNA TGTGCCAGCAGTCGGGCAGGGGTCTACGAGCAGTACTTC.

The J gene is TRBJ2-7, the V gene TRBV5-5; D uncertain. The CDR3 length is 13 residues. V was cut by 0 bases and J by 7 bases, with 11 bases left in between. The germline V gene has CDR1 SGHKS and CDR2 YYEKEE (reference sequence). The CDR3 DNA follows: TGTGCCAGCAGCTTGGGACCGGCCGGGGAGCAGTACTTC. It specifies CASSLGPAGEQYF.

The rearrangement links TRBV10-3 to TRBJ2-1; 7 bases match TRBD1. Germline trimming cut 7 bases from V and 8 bases from J; bases unmatched to any gene: 8. The CDR3 extends over 13 amino acids. Germline V lookup: CDR1 ENHRY, CDR2 SYGVKD. The chain's CDR3 is CAIKGTGVHEQFF. The CDR3 DNA sequence: TGTGCCATCAAAGGCACAGGGGTCCATGAGCAGTTCTTC.

The chain uses TRBV4-2 and TRBJ2-7, with D unclear. The germline V and J ends were trimmed by 1 base and 9 bases, with 13 bases remaining between them. CDR1 is LGHNA, CDR2 YNFKEQ, per germline. There are 13 residues in the CDR3. CDR3 loop: CASSQGGSVGQYF. The CDR3 DNA reads TGTGCCAGCAGCCAAGGGGGATCCGTGGGGCAGTACTTC.

This rearrangement joins TRBV9 to TRBJ2-2; no firm D call. Germline V gene sequence: CDR1 SGDLS, CDR2 YYNGEE. V shed 2 bases and J shed 2 bases, with 1 base lying between them. The CDR3 length is 12 residues. In DNA, the CDR3 is TGTGCCAGCAGCGTCAACACCGGGGAGCTGTTTTTT. It is translated as CASSVNTGELFF.

The chain is built from TRBV9 and TRBJ2-2; D might be TRBD1 (5 bases). The V and J ends lost 1 base and 3 bases respectively, with 7 bases between them. The CDR3 has 14 residues. From germline, CDR1 is SGDLS and CDR2 YYNGEE. CDR3 nucleotides: TGTGCCAGCAGCGTATGGGGCGACACCGGGGAGCTGTTTTTT. Translated: CASSVWGDTGELFF.